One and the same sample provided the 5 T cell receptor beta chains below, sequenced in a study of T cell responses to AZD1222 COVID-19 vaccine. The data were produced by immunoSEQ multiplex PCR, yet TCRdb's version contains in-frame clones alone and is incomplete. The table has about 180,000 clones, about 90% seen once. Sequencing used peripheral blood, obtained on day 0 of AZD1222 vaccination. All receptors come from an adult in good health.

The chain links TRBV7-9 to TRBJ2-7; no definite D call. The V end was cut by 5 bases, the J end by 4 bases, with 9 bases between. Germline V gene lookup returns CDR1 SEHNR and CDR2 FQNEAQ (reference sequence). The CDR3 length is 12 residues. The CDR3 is CASSITPYEQYF. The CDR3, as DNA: TGTGCCAGCAGCATCACTCCTTACGAGCAGTACTTC.

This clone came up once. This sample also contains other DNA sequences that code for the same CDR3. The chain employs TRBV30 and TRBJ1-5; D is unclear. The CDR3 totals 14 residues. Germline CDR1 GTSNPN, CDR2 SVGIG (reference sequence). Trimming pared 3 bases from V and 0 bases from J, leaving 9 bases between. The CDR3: CAWSRGLSNQPQHF. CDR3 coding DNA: TGTGCCTGGAGCAGAGGCCTTAGCAATCAGCCCCAGCATTTT.

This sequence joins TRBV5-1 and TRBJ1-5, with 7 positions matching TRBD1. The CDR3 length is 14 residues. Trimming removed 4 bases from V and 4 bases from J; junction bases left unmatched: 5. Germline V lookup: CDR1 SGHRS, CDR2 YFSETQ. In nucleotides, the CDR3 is TGCGCCAGCAGCGTAGGGACAGCTAATCAGCCCCAGCATTTT. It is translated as CASSVGTANQPQHF.

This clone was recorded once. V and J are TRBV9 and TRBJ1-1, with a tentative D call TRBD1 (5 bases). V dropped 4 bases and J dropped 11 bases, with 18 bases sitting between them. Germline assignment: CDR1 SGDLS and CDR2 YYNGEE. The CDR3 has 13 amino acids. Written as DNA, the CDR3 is TGTGCCAGCAGCCAAACCGGGACGCCGAAGGCTTTCTTT. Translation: CASSQTGTPKAFF.

The CDR3 bases are TGTGCCAGCAGCTTTGGTATCTCTTCTGGAAACACCATATATTTT. It translates to CASSFGISSGNTIYF. The chain combines TRBV7-9 with TRBJ1-3; D gene ambiguous. The germline V gene encodes CDR1 SEHNR and CDR2 FQNEAQ (reference sequence). The CDR3 spans 15 residues. V lost 3 bases and J lost 1, with 10 bases in between.